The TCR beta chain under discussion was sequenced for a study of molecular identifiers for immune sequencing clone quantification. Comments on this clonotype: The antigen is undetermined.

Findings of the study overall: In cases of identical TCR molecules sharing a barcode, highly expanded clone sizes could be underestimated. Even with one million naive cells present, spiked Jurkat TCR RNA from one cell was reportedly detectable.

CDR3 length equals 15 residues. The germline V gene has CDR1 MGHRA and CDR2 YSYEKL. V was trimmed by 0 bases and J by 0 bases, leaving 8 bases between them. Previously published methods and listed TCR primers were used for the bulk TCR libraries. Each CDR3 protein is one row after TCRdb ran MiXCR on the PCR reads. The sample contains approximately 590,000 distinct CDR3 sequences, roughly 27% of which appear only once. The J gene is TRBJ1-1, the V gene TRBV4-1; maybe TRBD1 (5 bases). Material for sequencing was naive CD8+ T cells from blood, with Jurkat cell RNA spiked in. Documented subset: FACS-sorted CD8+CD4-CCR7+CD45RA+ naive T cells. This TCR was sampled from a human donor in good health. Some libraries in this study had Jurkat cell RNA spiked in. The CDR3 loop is CASSQDPGVNTEAFF. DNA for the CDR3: TGCGCCAGCAGCCAAGATCCGGGGGTGAACACTGAAGCTTTCTTT.